This T cell receptor (beta chain) was documented in a study of metastatic and nonmetastatic thyroid tumors. Turning to the study itself: It was across blood and tumor or nodule tissue from malignant and benign thyroid patients that repertoires were compared.

Germline CDR1 DFQATT, CDR2 SNEGSKA (reference sequence). This CDR3 comprises 13 residues. Per the study methods: In papillary thyroid cancer, a distant-metastasis classifier was built using CDR3 differences across clinicopathological groups. TCRdb reassembled clones from the PCR reads with MiXCR. For this entry, the V and J calls and clone size follow TCRdb and not the study's own pipeline. In the table there are tens of thousands of clones, under 25% of which are singletons. Study-wide results and caveats: Benign nodules reportedly had significantly lower TCR beta diversity than malignant thyroid tumors in blood and tumor.

Of note for this clone: Its specificity is not known. One end of the junction fails to match germline, which may point to a read error.

Thyroid surgery was performed in patients who had received no treatment beforehand. The chain uses TRBV20-1 and TRBJ2-7; TRBD2 matches 7 bases. The sequenced material came from blood. The receptor was isolated from a female donor with papillary thyroid cancer or a benign thyroid nodule (not recorded which). Some clones in this sample may be carry-over from other donors' samples. The CDR3 sequence: CSAISGEPYEQYF. CDR3 nucleotides: TGTAGTGCCATAAGCGGGGAACCCTACGAGCAGTACTTC.